This entry lists 8 T cell receptor beta chains sequenced from one sample in a study of CD8 T cells in Susac syndrome. RNA amounts of roughly 0.5 to 1 ug underwent reverse transcription with random hexamers. TCRdb used MiXCR to reprocess the immunoSEQ multiplex PCR reads, holding one entry per CDR3 protein. The sample holds about 200,000 distinct CDR3 sequences, roughly 91% seen once. Sequencing was performed on CD4+ T cells from PBMCs. The receptors derive from a human donor with Susac syndrome.

The rearrangement uses TRBV10-3 and TRBJ2-7; 7 bases are a match to TRBD2. The V and J ends lost 0 bases and 5 bases, in that order; junction bases with no gene match: 7. This CDR3 region has 15 residues. Germline V CDR1 and CDR2: ENHRY, SYGVKD. The CDR3 DNA sequence: TGTGCCATCAGTGAGTCTCCAGCGGGGTTCCACGAGCAGTACTTC. It is translated as CAISESPAGFHEQYF.

V is TRBV30 and J is TRBJ1-2, with D perhaps TRBD1 (5 bases). V lost 4 bases to trimming and J lost 8 bases, with 14 bases between them. This CDR3 region has 12 residues. CDR1 and CDR2 (germline): GTSNPN, SVGIG (reference sequence). CDR3 sequence reads: CAWNSGTGGYTF. The CDR3 DNA reads as TGTGCCTGGAATTCCGGGACGGGGGGCTACACCTTC.

The chain recombines TRBV3-1 with TRBJ1-2, with no clear D. CDR1 and CDR2 from the germline V gene are LGHDT and YNNKEL (reference sequence). This CDR3 is built from 14 residues. V lost 0 bases, J lost 4 bases, and 9 bases lay in between. CDR3 DNA: TGTGCCAGCAGCCAAGATTCTGAGTCCTATGGCTACACCTTC. It translates to CASSQDSESYGYTF.

V usage is TRBV25-1 and J usage is TRBJ1-1, with D unresolved. Germline V lookup: CDR1 MGHDK, CDR2 SYGVNS. CDR3 size: 13 residues. The V end lost 6 bases, the J end lost 3 bases, and 11 bases lay between the germline ends. This CDR3 is CASRRYGDTEAFF. CDR3 coding DNA: TGTGCCAGCAGGAGATATGGGGACACTGAAGCTTTCTTT.

This clonotype was detected only a few times. This chain joins TRBV12-3 or TRBV12-4 and TRBJ2-7; no firm D call. This CDR3 contains 13 residues. The V end was cut by 6 bases, the J end by 3 bases, with 12 bases between. CDR3 loop: CASSKPKVYEQYF. CDR3 nucleotides: TGTGCCAGCAGCAAACCTAAAGTCTACGAGCAGTACTTC.

V usage is TRBV5-6 and J usage is TRBJ2-7; D uncertain. This CDR3 region has 13 residues. Germline CDR1 SGHDT, CDR2 YYEEEE. Trimming removed 2 bases at V and 6 bases at J, with 12 bases between. The CDR3 is CASSFSLGLEQYF. In DNA, the CDR3 is TGTGCCAGCAGCTTCTCGCTAGGTCTCGAGCAGTACTTC.

The rearrangement links TRBV29-1 to TRBJ2-5; D could derive from TRBD1 or TRBD2 (6 bases each). From germline, CDR1 is SQVTM and CDR2 ANQGSEA. The CDR3 totals 13 residues. V shed 6 bases and J shed 5 bases, with 16 bases lying between them. The CDR3 DNA is TGCAGCGTCGATAATGGAGGGGGGGAGACCCAGTACTTC. Translation gives CSVDNGGGETQYF.

A few counts support this clonotype. The chain recombines TRBV7-2 with TRBJ2-3; no firm D call. This CDR3 has 14 residues. The V end was cut by 1 base, the J end by 0 bases, with 5 bases between. The germline V gene has CDR1 SGHTA and CDR2 FQGNSA. The CDR3 sequence is CASSLVVSTDTQYF. The CDR3 DNA reads TGTGCCAGCAGCTTAGTCGTGAGCACAGATACGCAGTATTTT.